One sample yielded the 17 T cell receptor beta chains listed below, sequenced in a study of blood T cell repertoires in COVID-19. Using immunoSEQ multiplex PCR, the repertoire was profiled, and TCRdb retains in-frame clones only, with some absent. The sample contains about 200,000 clones, 92% of which appear only once. Sequenced: peripheral blood. These receptors were obtained from a man aged 25 to 40 with acute or convalescent COVID-19.

The chain is built from TRBV5-6 and TRBJ2-7, with 16 bases identical to TRBD2. V shed 4 bases and J 6 bases; nucleotides not matched to a gene: 10. The CDR3 is 17 amino acids. Germline V gives CDR1 SGHDT, CDR2 YYEEEE. The CDR3 loop is CASSLGLAGGPKVEQYF. CDR3 coding DNA: TGTGCCAGCAGCCTGGGACTAGCGGGAGGGCCTAAGGTCGAGCAGTACTTC.

This chain uses TRBV28 with TRBJ1-1, with D unclear. The V end was cut by 6 bases, the J end by 2 bases, with 7 bases between. The CDR3 is 12 amino acids. Germline V gene lookup returns CDR1 MDHEN and CDR2 SYDVKM. CDR3 sequence (DNA): TGTGCCAGCAGCCCCCTAAACACTGAAGCTTTCTTT. Protein product: CASSPLNTEAFF. The full variable domain, its missing parts supplied by reference TRBV28 and TRBJ1-1, is DVKVTQSSRYLVKRTGEKVFLECVQDMDHENMFWYRQDPGLGLRLIYFSYDVKMKEKGDIPEGYSVSREKKERFSLILESASTNQTSMYLCASSPLNTEAFFGQGTRLTVV.

The chain joins TRBV7-9 to TRBJ2-1; tentatively, D is TRBD2 (7 bases). Trimming took off 10 bases at V and 8 bases at J, with 21 bases between the two ends. The germline gives CDR1 SEHNR, CDR2 FQNEAQ (reference sequence). This CDR3 has 14 amino acids. CDR3: CAISRGGAGDEQFF. DNA for the CDR3: TGTGCCATCTCCCGAGGGGGGGCTGGGGATGAGCAGTTCTTC.

V and J are TRBV5-4 and TRBJ2-5, with D maybe TRBD1 (6 bases). Germline loops: CDR1 SGHNT, CDR2 YYREEE (reference sequence). This CDR3 is 14 amino acids long. V was clipped by 5 bases and J by 2 bases, with 13 bases between them. The CDR3 spells CASSHIDRQETQYF. Written as DNA, the CDR3 is TGTGCCAGCAGTCATATTGACAGGCAAGAGACCCAGTACTTC.

This clone was recorded only once. V gene TRBV9 combines with J gene TRBJ1-3, with a possible D match to TRBD1 (6 bases). The CDR3 spans 15 residues. V was trimmed by 6 bases and J by 2 bases, leaving 15 bases between them. The germline gives CDR1 SGDLS, CDR2 YYNGEE. Here the CDR3 DNA reads TGTGCCAGCAATCCAGGGGATGCCACTGGAAACACCATATATTTT. Translating gives CASNPGDATGNTIYF. The complete variable domain, with remaining parts taken from reference TRBV9 and TRBJ1-3, reads DSGVTQTPKHLITATGQRVTLRCSPRSGDLSVYWYQQSLDQGLQFLIQYYNGEERAKGNILERFSAQQFPDLHSELNLSSLELGDSALYFCASNPGDATGNTIYFGEGSWLTVV.

This clone has only one observation. The rearrangement uses TRBV28 and TRBJ2-7, with D possibly matching TRBD2 (5 bases). The germline CDR1 and CDR2 sequences are MDHEN and SYDVKM. Trimming pared 1 base from V and 5 bases from J, leaving 15 bases between. The CDR3 has 15 amino acids. CDR3 protein: CASSLFGDRLDEQYF. DNA of the CDR3: TGTGCCAGCAGTTTATTCGGGGATCGGTTGGACGAGCAGTACTTC. Full variable domain (remainder filled in from reference TRBV28 and TRBJ2-7): DVKVTQSSRYLVKRTGEKVFLECVQDMDHENMFWYRQDPGLGLRLIYFSYDVKMKEKGDIPEGYSVSREKKERFSLILESASTNQTSMYLCASSLFGDRLDEQYFGPGTRLTVT.

This chain connects TRBV14 to TRBJ2-5; D perhaps matches TRBD2 (6 bases). This CDR3 comprises 19 residues. Germline lookup yields CDR1 SGHDN and CDR2 FVKESK. Trimming cost V 1 base and J 0 bases, with 21 bases left between them. The CDR3 here is CASSQGVYGAGGDQETQYF. The CDR3 DNA reads TGTGCCAGCAGCCAAGGGGTGTACGGGGCCGGGGGTGACCAAGAGACCCAGTACTTC.

CDR3 in DNA: TGCGCCAGCAGCTTGGGGCGGGATTCACCCCTCCACTTT. Protein: CASSLGRDSPLHF. This rearrangement joins TRBV5-1 to TRBJ1-6; D unclear. This CDR3 has 13 residues. Germline CDR1 reads SGHRS; CDR2 reads YFSETQ. The germline V and J ends were trimmed by 0 bases and 8 bases, with 6 bases remaining between them.

J is TRBJ1-6 and V is TRBV5-4; TRBD1 matches 7 bases. CDR1 is SGHNT and CDR2 is YYREEE in the germline V gene (reference sequence). The CDR3 sequence is 15 residues long. V shed 4 bases, J shed 9 bases, and the junction held 10 bases outside the gene matches. CDR3 nucleotides: TGTGCCAGCAGCCGGGGGGGACAGTGGGGTTCACCCCTCCACTTT. Its translation: CASSRGGQWGSPLHF.

This clone has a handful of counts. The chain carries TRBV5-1 and TRBJ2-1; 13 bases line up with TRBD2. Trimming took 3 bases from V and 8 from J; bases not matched to a gene: 8. The germline V gene has CDR1 SGHRS and CDR2 YFSETQ. CDR3 size: 16 residues. CDR3 sequence: CASSSRTSGRVDEQFF. The DNA of the CDR3 is TGCGCCAGCAGCTCCCGTACTAGCGGGAGGGTGGATGAGCAGTTCTTC.

V gene TRBV11-3 combines with J gene TRBJ2-2; TRBD2 is a possible D gene (5 bases). The CDR3 consists of 13 residues. V lost 3 bases to trimming and J lost 5 bases, with 7 bases between them. The V gene's germline CDR1 is SGHNT and CDR2 YENEEA. DNA for the CDR3: TGTGCCAGCAGCTTTACGGGAACCGGGGAGCTGTTTTTT. Amino acid sequence: CASSFTGTGELFF. Full variable domain (remainder filled in from reference TRBV11-3 and TRBJ2-2): EAGVVQSPRYKIIEKKQPVAFWCNPISGHNTLYWYLQNLGQGPELLIRYENEEAVDDSQLPKDRFSAERLKGVDSTLKIQPAELGDSAVYLCASSFTGTGELFFGEGSRLTVL.

The CDR3: CASSPEGQPNQPQHF. In DNA, the CDR3 is TGTGCCAGCAGTCCGGAAGGACAGCCCAATCAGCCCCAGCATTTT. The rearrangement uses TRBV6-6 and TRBJ1-5; a weak D match, TRBD1 (6 bases). Per germline, CDR1 MNHNY and CDR2 SVGAGI (reference sequence). The CDR3 is made up of 15 amino acids. Trimming took off 5 bases at V and 3 bases at J, with 14 bases between the two ends.

V and J are TRBV9 and TRBJ1-6; D not certain. This CDR3 spans 15 amino acids. The germline V gene has CDR1 SGDLS and CDR2 YYNGEE. The V and J ends lost 0 bases and 5 bases respectively, with 9 bases between them. The CDR3: CASSVEPKHNSPLHF. For the CDR3, the DNA is TGTGCCAGCAGCGTAGAACCAAAGCATAATTCACCCCTCCACTTT.

This chain links TRBV30 with TRBJ1-6, with D possibly TRBD1 on 6 matching bases. CDR1 GTSNPN and CDR2 SVGIG come from the germline V gene (reference sequence). This CDR3 has 13 residues. Trimming pared 0 bases from V and 7 bases from J, leaving 7 bases between. This chain's CDR3 is CAWSVTGNSPLHF. The CDR3 coding sequence is TGTGCCTGGAGTGTCACAGGGAATTCACCCCTCCACTTT.

The chain couples TRBV30 to TRBJ1-5; no clear D gene. Per the germline V gene, CDR1 is GTSNPN and CDR2 is SVGIG (reference sequence). V was pared by 2 bases and J by 0 bases, with 5 bases between. The CDR3 loop spans 13 amino acids. The CDR3 DNA sequence: TGTGCCTGGAGTAGCAATAGCAATCAGCCCCAGCATTTT. Translated, it gives CAWSSNSNQPQHF.

To note about this clone: Other nucleotide sequences in the sample specify the same CDR3. The genes are TRBV29-1 and TRBJ1-3; TRBD1 matches at 10 bases. This CDR3 spans 13 amino acids. CDR1 is SQVTM, CDR2 ANQGSEA, per germline. With V trimmed by 6 bases and J by 2 bases, 1 base remained unmatched. CDR3 region: CSVGTGAGNTIYF. CDR3 DNA sequence: TGCAGCGTCGGGACAGGGGCTGGAAACACCATATATTTT.

The V call is TRBV5-8, the J call TRBJ1-1, with D tentatively TRBD1 (6 bases). V lost 4 bases, J lost 0 bases, and 13 bases lay in between. The germline CDR1 and CDR2 sequences are SGHTS and YDEGEE. CDR3 size: 15 residues. The CDR3: CASSVRTAMNTEAFF. Written as DNA, the CDR3 is TGTGCCAGCAGCGTAAGGACAGCCATGAACACTGAAGCTTTCTTT. The full variable domain, rest sourced from reference TRBV5-8 and TRBJ1-1, is EAGVTQSPTHLIKTRGQQATLRCSPISGHTSVYWYQQALGLGLQFLLWYDEGEERNRGNFPPRFSGRQFPNYSSELNVNALELEDSALYLCASSVRTAMNTEAFFGQGTRLTVV.